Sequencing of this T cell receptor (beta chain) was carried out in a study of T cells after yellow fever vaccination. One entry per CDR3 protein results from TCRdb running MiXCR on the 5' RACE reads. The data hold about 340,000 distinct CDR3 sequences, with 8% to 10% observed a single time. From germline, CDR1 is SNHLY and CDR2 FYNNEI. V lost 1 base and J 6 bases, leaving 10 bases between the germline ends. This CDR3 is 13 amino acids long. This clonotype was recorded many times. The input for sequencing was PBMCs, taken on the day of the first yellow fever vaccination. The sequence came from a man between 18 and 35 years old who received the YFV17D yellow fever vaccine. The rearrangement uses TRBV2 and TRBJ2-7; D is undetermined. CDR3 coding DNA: TGTGCCAGCAGTGAAGTGTTCTTTCCCGAGCAGTACGTC. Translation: CASSEVFFPEQYV.